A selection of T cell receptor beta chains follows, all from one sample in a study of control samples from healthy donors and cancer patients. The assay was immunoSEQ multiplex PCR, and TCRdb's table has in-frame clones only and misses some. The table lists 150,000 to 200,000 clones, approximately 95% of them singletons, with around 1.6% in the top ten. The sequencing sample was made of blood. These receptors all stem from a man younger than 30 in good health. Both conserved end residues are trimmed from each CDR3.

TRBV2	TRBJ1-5	ASTEFQGEQPQH
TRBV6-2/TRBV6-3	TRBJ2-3	ASSRDFGDTQY
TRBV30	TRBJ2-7	AWSPPLAPTSYEQY
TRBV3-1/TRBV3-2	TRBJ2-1	ASSREMGLAVNEQF
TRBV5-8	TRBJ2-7	ASSLQVAGGSEQY
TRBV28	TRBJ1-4	ASSSAEFATNEKLF
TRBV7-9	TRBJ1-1	ASSLGGRTEAF
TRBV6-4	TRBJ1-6	ASRPGQGSYNSPLH
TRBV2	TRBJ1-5	ASSDHPGQGAWGNQPQH
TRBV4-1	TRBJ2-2	ASSLTELTGELF
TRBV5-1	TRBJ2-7	ASSLDAGKYEQY
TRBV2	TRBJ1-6	ASSLRGTYNSPLH
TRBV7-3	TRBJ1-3	ASSLVAGNTIY
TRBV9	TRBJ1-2	ASSPGQGEYGYT
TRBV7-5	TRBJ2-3	VRSEIGQGCTDTQY
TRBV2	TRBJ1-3	ASSEQRGQGNTIY
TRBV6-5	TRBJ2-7	ASSRTGLTYEQY
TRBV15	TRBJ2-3	ATSRPSLEDTQY
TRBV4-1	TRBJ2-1	ASSPGQDNEQF
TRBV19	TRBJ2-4	ATTNSNRNIQY
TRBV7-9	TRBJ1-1	ASSPPDTWMEAF
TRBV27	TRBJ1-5	ASTPRGLGNQPQH
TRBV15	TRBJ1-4	ATSRDLTDEKLF
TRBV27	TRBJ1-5	ASSFSGQPQH
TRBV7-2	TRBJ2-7	ASSSTSYEQY
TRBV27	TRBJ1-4	ASSFRGNEKLF
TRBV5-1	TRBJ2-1	ASSLAQAGYNEQF
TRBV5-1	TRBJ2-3	ASSAAGTAYTDTQY
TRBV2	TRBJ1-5	ASGGPNSNQPQH
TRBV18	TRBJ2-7	ASSPGNGPYEQY
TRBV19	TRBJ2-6	ASSIGAQGAVLT
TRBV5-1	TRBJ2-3	ASSLGQGYTDTQY
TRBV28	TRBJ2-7	ASMVPGQGDEQY
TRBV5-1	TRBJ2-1	ASSFLSSRAGATNEQF
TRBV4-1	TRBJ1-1	ASSQDPGADTEAF
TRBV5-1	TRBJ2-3	ASSLAWGPGY
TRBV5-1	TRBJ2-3	ASSLGDQTDTQY
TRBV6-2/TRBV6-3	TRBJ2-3	ASSYVDTQY
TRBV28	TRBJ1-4	ASSQATHIGEKLF
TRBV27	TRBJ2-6	ASSPGQGKTGANVLT
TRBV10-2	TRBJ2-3	ASSRLGATDTQY
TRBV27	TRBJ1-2	ASSQSGPTYGYT
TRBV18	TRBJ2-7	ASSPSAGLTY
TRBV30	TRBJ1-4	AWSVEGHVREKLF
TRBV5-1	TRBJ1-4	ASSFGQGSEKLF
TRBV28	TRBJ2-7	ASRVSGTSYEQY
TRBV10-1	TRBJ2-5	ASSVGFSQETQY
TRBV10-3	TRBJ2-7	AISETTYLEQY
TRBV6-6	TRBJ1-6	ASSRDRGTYNSPLH
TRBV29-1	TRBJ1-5	SVGQGSQPQH
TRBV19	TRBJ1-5	ASSSDRVSNQPQH